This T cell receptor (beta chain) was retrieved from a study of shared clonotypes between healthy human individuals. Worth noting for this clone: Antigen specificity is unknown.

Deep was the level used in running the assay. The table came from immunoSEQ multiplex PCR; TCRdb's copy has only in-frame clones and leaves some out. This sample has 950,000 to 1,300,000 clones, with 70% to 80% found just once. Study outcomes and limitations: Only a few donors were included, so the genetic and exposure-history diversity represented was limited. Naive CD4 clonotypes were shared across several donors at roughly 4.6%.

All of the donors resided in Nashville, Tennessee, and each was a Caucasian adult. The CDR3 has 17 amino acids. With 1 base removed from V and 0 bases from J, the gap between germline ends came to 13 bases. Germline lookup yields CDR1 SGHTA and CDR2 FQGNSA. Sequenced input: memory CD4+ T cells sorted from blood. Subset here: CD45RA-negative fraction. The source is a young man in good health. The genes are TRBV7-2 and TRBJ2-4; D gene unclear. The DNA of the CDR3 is TGTGCCAGCAGCTTAGGCTGGCTGGAACTAGCCAAAAACATTCAGTACTTC. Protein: CASSLGWLELAKNIQYF.